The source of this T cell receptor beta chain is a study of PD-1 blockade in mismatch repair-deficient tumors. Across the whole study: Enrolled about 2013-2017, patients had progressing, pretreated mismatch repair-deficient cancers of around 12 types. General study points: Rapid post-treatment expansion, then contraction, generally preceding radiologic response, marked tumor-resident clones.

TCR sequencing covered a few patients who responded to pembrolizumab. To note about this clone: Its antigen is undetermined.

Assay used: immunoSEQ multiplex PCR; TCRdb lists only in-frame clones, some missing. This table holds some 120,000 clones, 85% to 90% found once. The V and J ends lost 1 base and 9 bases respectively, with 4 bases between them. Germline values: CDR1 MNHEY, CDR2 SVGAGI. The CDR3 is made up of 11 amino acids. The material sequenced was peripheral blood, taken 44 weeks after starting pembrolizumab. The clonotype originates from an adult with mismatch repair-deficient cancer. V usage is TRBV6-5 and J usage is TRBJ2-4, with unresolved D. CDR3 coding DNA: TGTGCCAGCAGTTACTGGGGCATTCAGTACTTC. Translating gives CASSYWGIQYF.